This TCR beta chain came from a study of blood T cell repertoires in COVID-19 (dated by TCRdb to the early 2020s). Background for the entire study: The collaborator samples originated in the United States, Italy and Spain and spanned the acute and convalescent phases of COVID-19. The prospective study material was composed of cDNA or gDNA derived from T cells, B-cell-depleted T cells, or PBMCs. Deeply sampled blood TCRbeta repertoires from subjects exposed to, actively infected with, or recovered from COVID-19 were included in the dataset. A freely available public database, intended as a resource for researchers studying the immune response to SARS-CoV-2, is where the repertoires were released. The samples were drawn from two sources: the first 160 participants of the ongoing ImmuneRACE study, and 1,200 or so subjects contributed by 6 global collaborators. Sample metadata almost always included a de-identified subject ID, COVID-19 status, age in years and sex. Where HLA class I and class II types were available, the types were taken from metadata supplied by the sample provider, not from assay-based typing.

The CDR3 goes from the cysteine to the phenylalanine over 14 residues. Just the 42-base CDR3 DNA is kept, in frame starting at base 1. V drops 3 bases and J drops 0 bases, leaving 9 bases in between. The germline V gene (reference sequence) specifies LGHDT as CDR1 and YNNKEL as CDR2. In regard to this clone: Its binding antigen is unknown. Base qualities were left out, and no much larger clone turns up one base away.

Here is what the overall study found, with its caveats: How much clinical and demographic metadata was included differed by source and by participant, and the metadata was provided uncurated.

TCRbeta CDR3 regions were amplified from genomic DNA by means of the immunoSEQ Assay, a bias-controlled multiplex PCR. Per the authors' processing: The number of nucleated cells in each sample was estimated from the amplification of reference gene primers within the assay. To quantify the absolute abundance of each unique TCRbeta CDR3 rearrangement, sequence reads were collapsed and filtered. Productive Simpson clonality was computed per sample as the square root of Simpson's diversity index over productive rearrangements. TCRdb's version of the immuneACCESS table is confined to in-frame rearrangements and falls short of the full clone set. An unresolved V gene accounts for under half of the shortfall where checked; the remainder is of unknown origin. The V and J calls and clone size were taken over from that table, and D and trimming were inferred from the DNA. The sample profile shows about 110,000 clones; 60% to 85% of them were found once. Around 4% of the sample is in the top ten clones.

Whole blood was collected in K2EDTA tubes by collaborating institutions according to the institutions' own protocols. For TCRbeta analysis, collaborators shipped samples as frozen whole blood, isolated PBMCs, or DNA extracted from either of those sample types. Recombination connected TRBV3-1 (or the pseudogene TRBV3-2) to TRBJ2-7; the D gene is not confidently resolved. The source is a human donor in a cohort sampled during active or convalescent COVID-19. Source material: peripheral blood. The CDR3: CASSHESFSYEQYF. The bases are TGTGCCAGCAGCCATGAGAGTTTCTCCTACGAGCAGTACTTC.